Following are 18 T cell receptor beta chains from one sample sequenced in a study of cytomegalovirus exposure and HLA in healthy donors. The protocol was immunoSEQ multiplex PCR, while the TCRdb copy is restricted to in-frame clones and leaves out a portion. The sample lists fewer than 200,000 clones, about nine tenths seen once, with 4% to 4.5% in the top ten. Sequencing was done on a sample of PBMCs. The origin of the receptors is a man in his late teens or twenties in good health and CMV-seropositive.

The gene calls are TRBV30 and TRBJ1-2; D uncertain. Germline V lookup: CDR1 GTSNPN, CDR2 SVGIG (reference sequence). Trimming pared 3 bases from V and 4 bases from J, leaving 24 bases between. This CDR3 has 17 amino acids. CDR3 DNA: TGTGCCTGGAGATGGGGATGGTCAAAGCGGGATATCTATGGCTACACCTTC. Its protein is CAWRWGWSKRDIYGYTF.

The table lists this clone with a few counts. The V gene is TRBV19, the J gene TRBJ2-1, with D uncertain. CDR1 LNHDA and CDR2 SQIVND come from the germline V gene (reference sequence). This CDR3 has 13 residues. Trimming removed 2 bases at V and 13 bases at J, with 15 bases between. The DNA of the CDR3 is TGTGCCAGTAGTATACGCTCCGGTATTGGTCAGTTCTTC. It specifies CASSIRSGIGQFF.

As concerns this clone: The junction departs from the called germline gene at one end, perhaps through a read error. The chain is built from TRBV7-7 and TRBJ2-4; a possible D gene is TRBD1 (7 bases). The CDR3 runs 17 residues. Looked up from germline, CDR1 is SSHAT and CDR2 is FNYEAQ (reference sequence). Written as DNA, the CDR3 is TGTGCTAGCAGCCCACCCAGGGGGGACTTAGCCAAAAACATTCAGTACTTC. Amino acids: CASSPPRGDLAKNIQYF.

Note on this clone: Other DNA sequences within the sample encode an identical CDR3. The rearrangement joins TRBV9 to TRBJ1-3; D call uncertain. Germline loops: CDR1 SGDLS, CDR2 YYNGEE. V was trimmed by 0 bases and J by 1 base, leaving 5 bases between them. The CDR3 totals 14 residues. The CDR3 nucleotides are TGTGCCAGCAGCGTAGCGGGTTCTGGAAACACCATATATTTT. The encoded protein is CASSVAGSGNTIYF.

This clone was detected only once. This chain joins TRBV5-1 and TRBJ1-4; 9 bases line up with TRBD1. V lost 0 bases and J lost 8; bases outside the gene matches: 8. The germline CDR1 and CDR2 sequences are SGHRS and YFSETQ. This CDR3 has 16 residues. CDR3: CASSLAPDRGYEKLFF. The CDR3 coding sequence is TGCGCCAGCAGCTTGGCCCCAGACAGGGGGTACGAAAAACTGTTTTTT.

V is TRBV19 and J is TRBJ1-5; D uncertain. CDR3 length: 16 amino acids. Trimming removed 4 bases at V and 0 bases at J, with 13 bases between. CDR1 and CDR2 (germline): LNHDA, SQIVND (reference sequence). For the CDR3, the DNA is TGTGCCAGTAGTACCTACGGGGAATATAGCAATCAGCCCCAGCATTTT. Its protein is CASSTYGEYSNQPQHF.

This clone was counted once. Written as DNA, the CDR3 is TGTGCCAGCAGCTTTGGGGGGACTAGCGGGAGGCACTATGAGCAGTTCTTC. Its protein product is CASSFGGTSGRHYEQFF. The chain links TRBV7-3 to TRBJ2-1; 15 bases fit TRBD2. Germline lookup yields CDR1 SGHTA and CDR2 FQGTGA. J was trimmed by 8 bases and V by 3 bases; bases with no gene match: 8. The CDR3 has 17 amino acids.

The rearrangement joins TRBV19 to TRBJ2-1, with 7 bases fitting TRBD2. Looked up from germline, CDR1 is LNHDA and CDR2 is SQIVND (reference sequence). There are 16 residues in the CDR3. Trimming at V came to 3 bases and at J to 4 bases, leaving 9 bases not matched to a gene. Written as DNA, the CDR3 is TGTGCCAGTAGTATTTTTGGTTCTAGCGGTTACAATGAGCAGTTCTTC. It translates to CASSIFGSSGYNEQFF.

This rearrangement joins TRBV13 to TRBJ2-7; D is undetermined. The germline V gene has CDR1 PRHDT and CDR2 FYEKMQ (reference sequence). V was cut by 5 bases and J by 1 base, with 6 bases left in between. The CDR3 consists of 12 residues. The CDR3 here is CASSHRSYEQYF. CDR3 bases: TGTGCCAGCAGCCACCGGTCCTACGAGCAGTACTTC. The full variable domain, in which reference TRBV13 and TRBJ2-7 provide the parts outside the CDR3, is AAGVIQSPRHLIKEKRETATLKCYPIPRHDTVYWYQQGPGQDPQFLISFYEKMQSDKGSIPDRFSAQQFSDYHSELNMSSLELGDSALYFCASSHRSYEQYFGPGTRLTVT.

The V call is TRBV13, the J call TRBJ2-7; TRBD2 matches 7 bases. CDR1 is PRHDT, CDR2 FYEKMQ, per germline (reference sequence). The CDR3 is 16 residues long. With 2 bases clipped from V and 3 bases from J, the junction kept 10 bases outside the gene matches. DNA for the CDR3: TGTGCCAGCAGCTTACGAAGCGGGATCTTGATCTACGAGCAGTACTTC. It yields the protein CASSLRSGILIYEQYF. Looking up the rest from reference TRBV13 and TRBJ2-7 gives the full variable domain: AAGVIQSPRHLIKEKRETATLKCYPIPRHDTVYWYQQGPGQDPQFLISFYEKMQSDKGSIPDRFSAQQFSDYHSELNMSSLELGDSALYFCASSLRSGILIYEQYFGPGTRLTVT.

This chain uses TRBV6-5 with TRBJ2-7; D might be TRBD1 (8 bases). The CDR3 runs 15 residues. The germline V and J ends were trimmed by 5 bases and 6 bases, with 20 bases remaining between them. CDR1 and CDR2 from the germline V gene are MNHEY and SVGAGI. CDR3: CASSRGGGQEAEQYF. For the CDR3, the DNA is TGTGCCAGCAGTCGCGGCGGGGGACAGGAGGCCGAGCAGTACTTC.

The V call is TRBV7-6, the J call TRBJ2-2; the D gene is possibly TRBD1 (6 bases). CDR1 is SGHVS, CDR2 FNYEAQ, per germline. V shed 0 bases and J shed 1 base, with 9 bases lying between them. The CDR3 has 16 residues. The CDR3 sequence: CASSLAQGLNTGELFF. Here the CDR3 DNA reads TGTGCCAGCAGCTTAGCCCAGGGGTTGAACACCGGGGAGCTGTTTTTT.

About this clone itself: An end of the junction differs from the germline gene, which may be a read error. V and J are TRBV19 and TRBJ2-1, with 10 positions matching TRBD1. Per the germline V gene, CDR1 is LNHDA and CDR2 is SQIVND (reference sequence). The CDR3 is 16 residues long. The CDR3 spells CASSLEWGTGVLGGVF. CDR3 DNA sequence: TGTGCCAGTAGTCTCGAATGGGGGACAGGGGTATTGGGTGGCGTCTTC.

This clone has only one observation. CDR3 in amino acids: CASSLSLAGAGNEQFF. The CDR3 coding sequence is TGTGCCAGCAGTTTATCCCTCGCGGGAGCGGGAAATGAGCAGTTCTTC. The V call is TRBV28, the J call TRBJ2-1; 7 nucleotides align to TRBD2. Trimming at V came to 1 base and at J to 7 bases, leaving 10 bases not matched to a gene. Germline V gene sequence: CDR1 MDHEN, CDR2 SYDVKM. The CDR3 covers 16 residues.

The chain combines TRBV28 with TRBJ1-4; D uncertain. Deletions cut 1 base from V and 5 bases from J, with 20 bases between. The CDR3 runs 18 residues. Germline V gene lookup returns CDR1 MDHEN and CDR2 SYDVKM. The CDR3 loop reads CASSLSPLRKGSNEKLFF. CDR3 sequence (DNA): TGTGCCAGCAGTTTATCCCCACTTCGTAAAGGGAGCAATGAAAAACTGTTTTTT.

J is TRBJ2-7 and V is TRBV2; maybe TRBD1 (7 bases). The ends were cut back, 3 bases at V and 1 base at J, with 13 bases in the middle. The CDR3 is 15 residues long. Germline V gene lookup returns CDR1 SNHLY and CDR2 FYNNEI. This chain's CDR3 is CASSDQGGLSYEQYF. CDR3 coding DNA: TGTGCCAGCAGTGACCAGGGGGGATTGTCCTACGAGCAGTACTTC.

The chain employs TRBV29-1 and TRBJ2-2; 10 positions match TRBD2. The CDR3 totals 14 residues. V shed 5 bases, J shed 3 bases, and the junction held 3 bases outside the gene matches. Germline lookup yields CDR1 SQVTM and CDR2 ANQGSEA. For the CDR3, the DNA is TGCAGCGTTCGAGCGGGAGGGCACACCGGGGAGCTGTTTTTT. Translation gives CSVRAGGHTGELFF.

V and J are TRBV7-9 and TRBJ2-5; 10 positions match TRBD2. The CDR3 has 15 amino acids. Germline values: CDR1 SEHNR, CDR2 FQNEAQ (reference sequence). Trimming removed 3 bases from V and 4 bases from J; junction bases left unmatched: 5. CDR3 sequence reads: CASSLSGRVTETQYF. In DNA form, the CDR3 reads TGTGCCAGCAGCTTGAGCGGGAGGGTCACAGAGACCCAGTACTTC.